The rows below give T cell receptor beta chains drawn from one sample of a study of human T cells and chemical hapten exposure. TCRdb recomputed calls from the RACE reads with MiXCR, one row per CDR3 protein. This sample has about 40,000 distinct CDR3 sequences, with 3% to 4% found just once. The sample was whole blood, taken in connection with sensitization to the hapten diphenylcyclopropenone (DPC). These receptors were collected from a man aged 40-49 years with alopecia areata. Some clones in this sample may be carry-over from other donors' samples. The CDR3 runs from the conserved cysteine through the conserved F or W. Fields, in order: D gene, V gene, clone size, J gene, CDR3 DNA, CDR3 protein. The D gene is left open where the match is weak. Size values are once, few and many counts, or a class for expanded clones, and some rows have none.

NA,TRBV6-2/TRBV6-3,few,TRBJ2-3,TGTGCCAGCAGTTCAGGGGATTGGACAGATACGCAGTATTTT,CASSSGDWTDTQYF
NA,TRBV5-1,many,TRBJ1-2,TGCGCCAGCAGCCTGGGGGACGGGAACTATGGCTACACCTTC,CASSLGDGNYGYTF
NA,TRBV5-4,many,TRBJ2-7,TGTGCCAGCAGCTTGGATCCTACAGGGAGCTCCTACGAGCAGTACTTC,CASSLDPTGSSYEQYF
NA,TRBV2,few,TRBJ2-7,TGTGCCAGCAGCACGCAGGACTACGAGCAGTACTTC,CASSTQDYEQYF
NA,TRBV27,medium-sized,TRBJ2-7,TGTGCCAGCAGTTCTCCGGGAGTAGACCTCTACGAGCAGTACTTC,CASSSPGVDLYEQYF
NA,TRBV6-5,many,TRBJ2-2,TGTGCCAGCAGAAACAGGGTTACCTCCACCGGGGAGCTGTTTTTT,CASRNRVTSTGELFF
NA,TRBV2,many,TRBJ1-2,TGTGCCAGCAGTGTCACCGACAGGTCGTATGGCTACACCTTC,CASSVTDRSYGYTF
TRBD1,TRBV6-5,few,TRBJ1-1,TGTGCCAGCAGTTACCGCCCGGGAACAGGGGGCAGGAACACTGAAGCTTTCTTT,CASSYRPGTGGRNTEAFF
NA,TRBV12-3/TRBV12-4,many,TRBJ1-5,TGTGCCAGCAGTCCCTCTCGGGGAGGAGGTCAGCCCCAGCATTTT,CASSPSRGGGQPQHF
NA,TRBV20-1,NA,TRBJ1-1,TGCAGTGCTAGAGTAAGCCCCCCAGGGGCGAACACTGAAGCTTTCTTT,CSARVSPPGANTEAFF
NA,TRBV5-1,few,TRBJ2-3,TGCGCCAGCAGCCGGCCAGGGATTGTCTCTAACACAGATACGCAGTATTTT,CASSRPGIVSNTDTQYF
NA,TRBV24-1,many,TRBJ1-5,TGTGCCACCAGTGAGAGGGGCAATCAGCCCCAGCATTTT,CATSERGNQPQHF
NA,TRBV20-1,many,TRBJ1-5,TGCAGTGCCCTGGCACCGAATCAGCCCCAGCATTTT,CSALAPNQPQHF
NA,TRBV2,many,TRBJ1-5,TGTGCCAGCAGTAGGACAAATAGCAATCAGCCCCAGCATTTT,CASSRTNSNQPQHF
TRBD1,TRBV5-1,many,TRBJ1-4,TGCGCCAGCAGCGGACAGGGGTTAAATGAAAAACTGTTTTTT,CASSGQGLNEKLFF
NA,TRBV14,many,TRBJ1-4,TGTGCCAGCAGCCAAGAAGGGCGAAATGAAAAACTGTTTTTT,CASSQEGRNEKLFF
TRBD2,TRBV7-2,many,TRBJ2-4,TGTGCCAGCAGCATAGCGGGGGTAGCCAAAAACATTCAGTACTTC,CASSIAGVAKNIQYF
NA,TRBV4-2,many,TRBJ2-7,TGTGCCAGCAGCCAATGGGCAGGGGGGACCTACGAGCAGTACTTC,CASSQWAGGTYEQYF
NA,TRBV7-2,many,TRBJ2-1,TGTGCCAGCAGCTTAGACCGGGGGTTTTCCTACAATGAGCAGTTCTTC,CASSLDRGFSYNEQFF
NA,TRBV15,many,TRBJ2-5,TGTGCCACCAGCAGAGGGGTGGAGATTGGAAGCGAGACCCAGTACTTC,CATSRGVEIGSETQYF
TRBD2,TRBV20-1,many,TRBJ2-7,TGCAGTGCTCTACAAATAGCGGGAGGGCCGTCCGAGCAGTACTTC,CSALQIAGGPSEQYF
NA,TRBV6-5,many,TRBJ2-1,TGTGCCAGCAGTTACTCTATAACCACTGATGAGCAGTTCTTC,CASSYSITTDEQFF
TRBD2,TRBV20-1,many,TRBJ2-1,TGCAGTGCCGTCGGGACTAGCGGGAGCCTCTCCTACAATGAGCAGTTCTTC,CSAVGTSGSLSYNEQFF
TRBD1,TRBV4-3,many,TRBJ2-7,TGCGCCAGCAGCCAAGAAAGGGGGCGCTTATACGAGCAGTACTTC,CASSQERGRLYEQYF
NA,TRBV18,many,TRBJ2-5,TGTGCCAGCTCACATCGACAGATACAAGAGACCCAGTACTTC,CASSHRQIQETQYF
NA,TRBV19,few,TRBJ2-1,TGTGCCAGTAGTATTGCGGGGACAGTTTGGTTCTTC,CASSIAGTVWFF
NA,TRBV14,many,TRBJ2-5,TGTGCCAGCAGCCGCTGGCCAGGAGAGACCCAGTACTTC,CASSRWPGETQYF
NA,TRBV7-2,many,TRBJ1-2,TGTGCCAGCAGCTTAGTATTAGGGGGAAGTAGCTATGGCTACACCTTC,CASSLVLGGSSYGYTF
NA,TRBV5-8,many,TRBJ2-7,TGTGCCAGCAGCTTGCAAAGCGGGACAGCCTACGAGCAGTACTTC,CASSLQSGTAYEQYF
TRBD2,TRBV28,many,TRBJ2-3,TGTGCCAGCACCCTAATCCCGGGGCGGGAGGGCCAAGATACGCAGTATTTT,CASTLIPGREGQDTQYF
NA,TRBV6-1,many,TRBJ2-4,TGTGCCAGCAGTGAACGGGTAGGGGACATTCAGTACTTC,CASSERVGDIQYF
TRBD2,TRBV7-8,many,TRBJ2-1,TGTGCCAGCAGCTTAGCCTCCGGGACTATGGAGTTCTTC,CASSLASGTMEFF
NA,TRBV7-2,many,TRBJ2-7,TGTGCCAGCAGCTTCGGCCAGGGACGATACGAGCAGTACTTC,CASSFGQGRYEQYF
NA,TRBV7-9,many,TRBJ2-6,TGTGCCAGCAGCTTAGTATCCCTACAGGGTACCTACCCTGGGGCCAACGTCCTGACTTTC,CASSLVSLQGTYPGANVLTF
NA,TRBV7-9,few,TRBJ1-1,TGTGCCAGCATCATTGGGGACACCGGAAGGCGGACTGAAGCTTTCTTT,CASIIGDTGRRTEAFF
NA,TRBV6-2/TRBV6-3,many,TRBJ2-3,TGTGCCAGCACGGAAGGAGATACGCAGTATTTT,CASTEGDTQYF
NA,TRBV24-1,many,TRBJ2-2,TGTGCCACCAGTGGGAGAGGGAACACCGGGGAGCTGTTTTTT,CATSGRGNTGELFF
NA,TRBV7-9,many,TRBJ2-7,TGTGCCAGCAGCTCGACCGGGTACGAGCAGTACTTC,CASSSTGYEQYF
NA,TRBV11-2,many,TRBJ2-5,TGTGCCAGCCGGTTTCAGGGAAGGGAGACCCAGTACTTC,CASRFQGRETQYF
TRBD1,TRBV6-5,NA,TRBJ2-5,TGTGCCAGCAGTTACTCGACCCAGGGGGTCCAAGAGACCCAGTACTTC,CASSYSTQGVQETQYF
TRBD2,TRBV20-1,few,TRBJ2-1,TGCAGTGCTAGGGCCCCGGGGACTAGCGTCTCCAATGAGCAGTTCTTC,CSARAPGTSVSNEQFF
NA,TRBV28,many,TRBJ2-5,TGTGCCAGCAGCTCCCGTGCCGGGACTCAAGAGACCCAGTACTTC,CASSSRAGTQETQYF
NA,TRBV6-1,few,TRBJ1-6,TGTGCCAGCAGTGACAGACAGAGCTCCTATAATTCACCCCTCCACTTT,CASSDRQSSYNSPLHF
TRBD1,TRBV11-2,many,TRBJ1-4,TGTGCCAGCAGCCGGATAGGGACAGTCAGGAGTAATGAAAAACTGTTTTTT,CASSRIGTVRSNEKLFF
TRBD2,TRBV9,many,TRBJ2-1,TGTGCCAGCAGCGTAGTGGAGCTAGCGGGAGCTACCTCCTACAATGAGCAGTTCTTC,CASSVVELAGATSYNEQFF
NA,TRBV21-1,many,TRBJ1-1,TGTGCCAGCAGACCCCGAGGTCCCTTGAACACTGAAGCTTTCTTT,CASRPRGPLNTEAFF
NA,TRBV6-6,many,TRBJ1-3,TGTGCCAGCAGTTCCCTCCCGGACACCATATATTTT,CASSSLPDTIYF
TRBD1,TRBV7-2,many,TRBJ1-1,TGTGCCAGCAGCTTAACGCAGGGGGCTGGTACTGAAGCTTTCTTT,CASSLTQGAGTEAFF
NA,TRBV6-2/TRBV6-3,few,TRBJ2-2,TGTGCCAGCAGTTACTCGTCCGGACCGAACACCGGGGAGCTGTTTTTT,CASSYSSGPNTGELFF
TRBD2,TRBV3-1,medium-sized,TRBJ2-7,TGTGCCAGCAGCCCGTGGACTAGTTATTACGAGCAGTACTTC,CASSPWTSYYEQYF
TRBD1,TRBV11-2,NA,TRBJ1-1,TGTGCCAGCAGCGTTACTTTTACAGGGGGCACTGAAGCTTTCTTT,CASSVTFTGGTEAFF
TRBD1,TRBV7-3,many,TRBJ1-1,TGTGCCAGCAGCGCGACAGGGGGCTGGGACACTGAAGCTTTCTTT,CASSATGGWDTEAFF
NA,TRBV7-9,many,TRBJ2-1,TGTGCCAGCAGTAAGGGCAATACGGAGTTCTTC,CASSKGNTEFF
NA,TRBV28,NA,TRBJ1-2,TGTGCCAGCAGTTTAGGCTACAGGAAATTAGCGTATGGCTACACCTTC,CASSLGYRKLAYGYTF
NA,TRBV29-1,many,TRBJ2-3,TGCAGCGTTGTCTCAGGATACCAGGGACGCGCAGATACGCAGTATTTT,CSVVSGYQGRADTQYF
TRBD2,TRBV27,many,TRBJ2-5,TGTGCCAGCAGCCGGTTCGGGGGGGAGACCCAGTACTTC,CASSRFGGETQYF
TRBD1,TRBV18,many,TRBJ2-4,TGTGCCAGCTCTCCTGGACAGGCCGGAGCCAAAAACATTCAGTACTTC,CASSPGQAGAKNIQYF
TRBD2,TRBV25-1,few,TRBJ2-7,TGTGCCAGCAGCGAATTCCTAGCGGGAGGAACCTACGAGCAGTACTTC,CASSEFLAGGTYEQYF
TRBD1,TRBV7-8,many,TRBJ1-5,TGTGCCAGCAGCTTAGGGGACAGGGGGCGTCATCAGCCCCAGCATTTT,CASSLGDRGRHQPQHF
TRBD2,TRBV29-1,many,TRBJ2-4,TGCAGCGTGGAACTAGCGGGAGGGAGGGAGGCCAAAAACATTCAGTACTTC,CSVELAGGREAKNIQYF